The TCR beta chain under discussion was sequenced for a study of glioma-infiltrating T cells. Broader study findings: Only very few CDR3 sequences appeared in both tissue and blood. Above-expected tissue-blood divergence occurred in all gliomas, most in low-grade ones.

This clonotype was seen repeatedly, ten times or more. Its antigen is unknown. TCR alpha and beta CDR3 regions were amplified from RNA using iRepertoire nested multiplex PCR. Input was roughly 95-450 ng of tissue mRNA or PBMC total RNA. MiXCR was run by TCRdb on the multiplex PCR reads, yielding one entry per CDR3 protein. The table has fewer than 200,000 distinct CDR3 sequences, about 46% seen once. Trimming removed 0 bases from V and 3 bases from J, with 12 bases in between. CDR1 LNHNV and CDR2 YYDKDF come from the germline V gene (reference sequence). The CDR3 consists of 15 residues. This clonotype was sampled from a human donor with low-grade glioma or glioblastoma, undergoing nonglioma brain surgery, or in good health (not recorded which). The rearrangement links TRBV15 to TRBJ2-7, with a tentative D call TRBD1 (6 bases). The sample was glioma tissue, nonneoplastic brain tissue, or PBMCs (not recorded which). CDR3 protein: CATSRDFGGLYEQYF. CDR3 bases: TGTGCCACCAGCAGAGATTTTGGGGGCCTCTACGAGCAGTACTTC.